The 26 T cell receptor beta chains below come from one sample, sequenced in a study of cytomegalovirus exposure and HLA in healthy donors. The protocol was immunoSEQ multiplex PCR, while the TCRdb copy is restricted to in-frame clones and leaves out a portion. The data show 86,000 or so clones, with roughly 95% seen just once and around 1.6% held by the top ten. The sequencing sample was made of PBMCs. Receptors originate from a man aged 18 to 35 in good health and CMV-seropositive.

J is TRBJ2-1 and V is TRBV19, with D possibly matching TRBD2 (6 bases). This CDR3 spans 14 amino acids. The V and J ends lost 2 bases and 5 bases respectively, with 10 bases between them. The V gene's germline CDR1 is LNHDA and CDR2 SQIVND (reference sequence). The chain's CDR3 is CASSIMPSDNEQFF. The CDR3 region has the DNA TGTGCCAGTAGTATAATGCCTAGCGACAATGAGCAGTTCTTC. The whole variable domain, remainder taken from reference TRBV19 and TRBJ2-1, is DGGITQSPKYLFRKEGQNVTLSCEQNLNHDAMYWYRQDPGQGLRLIYYSQIVNDFQKGDIAEGYSVSREKKESFPLTVTSAQKNPTAFYLCASSIMPSDNEQFFGPGTRLTVL.

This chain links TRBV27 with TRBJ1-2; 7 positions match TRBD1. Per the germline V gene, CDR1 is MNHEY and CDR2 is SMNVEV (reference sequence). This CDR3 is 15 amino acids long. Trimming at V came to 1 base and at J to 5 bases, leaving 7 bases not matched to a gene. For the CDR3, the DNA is TGTGCCAGCAGTTTATTGGGGACAGACATTTATGGCTACACCTTC. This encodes CASSLLGTDIYGYTF.

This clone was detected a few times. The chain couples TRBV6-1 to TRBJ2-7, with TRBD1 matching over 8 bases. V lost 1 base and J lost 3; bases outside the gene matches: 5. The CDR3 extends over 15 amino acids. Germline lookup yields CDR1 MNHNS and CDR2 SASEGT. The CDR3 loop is CASSEDPDRDYEQYF. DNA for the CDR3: TGTGCCAGCAGTGAAGATCCGGACAGGGACTACGAGCAGTACTTC.

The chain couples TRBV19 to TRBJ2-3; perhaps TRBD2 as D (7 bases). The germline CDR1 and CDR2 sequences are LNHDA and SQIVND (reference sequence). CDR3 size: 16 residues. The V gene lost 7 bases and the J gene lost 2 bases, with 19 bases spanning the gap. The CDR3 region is CASTGRRGGFTDTQYF. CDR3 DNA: TGTGCCAGTACTGGGAGACGCGGGGGCTTCACAGATACGCAGTATTTT.

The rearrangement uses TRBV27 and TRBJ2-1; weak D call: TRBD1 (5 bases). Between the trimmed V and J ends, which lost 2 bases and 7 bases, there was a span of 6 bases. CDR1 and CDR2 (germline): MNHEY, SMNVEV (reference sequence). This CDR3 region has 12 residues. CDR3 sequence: CASSLRGNEQFF. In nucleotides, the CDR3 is TGTGCCAGCAGTTTAAGGGGTAATGAGCAGTTCTTC.

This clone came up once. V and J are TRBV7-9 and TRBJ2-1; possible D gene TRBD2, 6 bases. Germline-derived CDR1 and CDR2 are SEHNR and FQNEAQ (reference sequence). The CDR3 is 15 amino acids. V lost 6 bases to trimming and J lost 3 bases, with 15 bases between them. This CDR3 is CASRVAGSNYNEQFF. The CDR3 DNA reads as TGTGCCAGCAGAGTGGCGGGGTCAAACTACAATGAGCAGTTCTTC.

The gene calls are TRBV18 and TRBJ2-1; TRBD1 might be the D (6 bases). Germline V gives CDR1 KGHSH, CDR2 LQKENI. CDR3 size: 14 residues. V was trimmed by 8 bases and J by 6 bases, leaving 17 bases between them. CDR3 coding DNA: TGTGCCAGCGAGACCCGGGACAAGGGCAATGAGCAGTTCTTC. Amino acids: CASETRDKGNEQFF.

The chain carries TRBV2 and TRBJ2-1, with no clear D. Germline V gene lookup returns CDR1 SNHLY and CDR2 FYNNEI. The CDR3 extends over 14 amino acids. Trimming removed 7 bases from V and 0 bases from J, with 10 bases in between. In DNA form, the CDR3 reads TGTGCCAGCAATGCGAGGAGCTCCTACAATGAGCAGTTCTTC. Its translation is CASNARSSYNEQFF.

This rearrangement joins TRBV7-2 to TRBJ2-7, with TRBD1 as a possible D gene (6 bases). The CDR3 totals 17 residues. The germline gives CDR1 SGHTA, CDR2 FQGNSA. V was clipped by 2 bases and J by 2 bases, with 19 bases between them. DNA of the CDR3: TGTGCCAGCAGCTTACGGTGGGGTTTAGGGACAACCTACGAGCAGTACTTC. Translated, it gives CASSLRWGLGTTYEQYF.

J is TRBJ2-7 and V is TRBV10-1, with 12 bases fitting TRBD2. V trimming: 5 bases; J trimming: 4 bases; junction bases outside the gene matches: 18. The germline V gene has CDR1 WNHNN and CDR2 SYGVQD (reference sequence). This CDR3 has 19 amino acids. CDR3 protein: CASSHLTSGSRRMVYEQYF. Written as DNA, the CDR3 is TGCGCCAGCAGTCACCTGACTAGCGGGAGCCGACGTATGGTATACGAGCAGTACTTC.

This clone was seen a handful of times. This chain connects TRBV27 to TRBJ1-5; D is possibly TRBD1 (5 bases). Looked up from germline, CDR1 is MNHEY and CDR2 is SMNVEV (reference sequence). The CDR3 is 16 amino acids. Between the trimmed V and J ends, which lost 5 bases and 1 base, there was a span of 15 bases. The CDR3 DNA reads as TGTGCCAGCAGTGACCAGGCAGGGATAAGCAATCAGCCCCAGCATTTT. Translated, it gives CASSDQAGISNQPQHF.

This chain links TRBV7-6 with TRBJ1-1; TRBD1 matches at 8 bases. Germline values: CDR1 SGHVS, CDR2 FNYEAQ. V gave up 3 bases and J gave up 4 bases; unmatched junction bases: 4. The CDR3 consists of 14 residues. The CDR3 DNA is TGTGCCAGCAGCTTTGGACAGGGCGCCACTGAAGCTTTCTTT. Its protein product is CASSFGQGATEAFF.

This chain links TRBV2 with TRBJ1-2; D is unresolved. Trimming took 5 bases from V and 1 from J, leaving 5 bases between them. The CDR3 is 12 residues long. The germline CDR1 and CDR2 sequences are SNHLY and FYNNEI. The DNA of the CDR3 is TGTGCCAGCAGTCGGGATAACTATGGCTACACCTTC. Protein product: CASSRDNYGYTF.

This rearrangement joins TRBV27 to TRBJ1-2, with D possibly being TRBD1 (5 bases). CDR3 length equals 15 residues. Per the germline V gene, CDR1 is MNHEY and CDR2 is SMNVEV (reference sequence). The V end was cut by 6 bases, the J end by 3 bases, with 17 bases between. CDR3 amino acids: CASSLYQGGDYGYTF. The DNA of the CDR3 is TGTGCCAGCAGCCTTTATCAGGGAGGAGACTATGGCTACACCTTC.

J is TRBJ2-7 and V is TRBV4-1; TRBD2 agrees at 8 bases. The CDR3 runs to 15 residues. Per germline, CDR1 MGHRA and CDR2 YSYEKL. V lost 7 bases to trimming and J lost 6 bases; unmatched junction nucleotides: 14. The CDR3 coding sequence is TGCGCCAGCACTCGAACGGTGGTAGCGGGACGCGAGCAGTACTTC. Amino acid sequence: CASTRTVVAGREQYF.

Here the CDR3 reads CSVDMGQGPADTQYF. The DNA of the CDR3 is TGCAGCGTGGATATGGGACAGGGCCCAGCAGATACGCAGTATTTT. This chain uses TRBV29-1 with TRBJ2-3; 9 positions agree with TRBD1. Germline CDR1 reads SQVTM; CDR2 reads ANQGSEA. V shed 6 bases, J shed 4 bases, and the junction held 11 bases outside the gene matches. This CDR3 spans 15 amino acids.

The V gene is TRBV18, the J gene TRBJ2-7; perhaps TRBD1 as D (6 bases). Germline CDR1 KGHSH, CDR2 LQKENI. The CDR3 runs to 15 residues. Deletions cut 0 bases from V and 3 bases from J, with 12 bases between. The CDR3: CASSPPPGRGYEQYF. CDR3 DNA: TGTGCCAGCTCACCACCTCCCGGCAGGGGCTACGAGCAGTACTTC.

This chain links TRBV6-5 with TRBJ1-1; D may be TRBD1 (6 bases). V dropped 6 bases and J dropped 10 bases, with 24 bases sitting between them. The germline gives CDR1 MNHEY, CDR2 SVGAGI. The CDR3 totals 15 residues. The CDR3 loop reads CASRAHGAGAQGAFF. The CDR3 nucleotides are TGTGCCAGCAGGGCTCATGGGGCAGGGGCCCAGGGAGCTTTCTTT.

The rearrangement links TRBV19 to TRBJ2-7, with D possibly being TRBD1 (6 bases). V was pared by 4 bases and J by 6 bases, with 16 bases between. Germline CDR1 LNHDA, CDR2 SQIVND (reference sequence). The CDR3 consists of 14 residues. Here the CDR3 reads CASSTTGLGGEQYF. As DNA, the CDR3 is TGTGCCAGTAGTACGACAGGACTGGGTGGCGAGCAGTACTTC.

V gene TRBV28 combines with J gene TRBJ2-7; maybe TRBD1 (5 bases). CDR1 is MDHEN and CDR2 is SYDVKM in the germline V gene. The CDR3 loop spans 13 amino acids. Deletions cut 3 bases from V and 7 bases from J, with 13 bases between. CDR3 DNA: TGTGCCAGCAGTTTCGGCAGGGCTGGAGAGCAGTACTTC. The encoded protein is CASSFGRAGEQYF.

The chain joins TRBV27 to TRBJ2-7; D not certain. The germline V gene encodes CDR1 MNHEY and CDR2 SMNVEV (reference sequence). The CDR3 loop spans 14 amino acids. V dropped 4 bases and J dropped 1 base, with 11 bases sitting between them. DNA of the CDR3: TGTGCCAGCAGTTCGGGTACTAAATCCTACGAGCAGTACTTC. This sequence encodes CASSSGTKSYEQYF.

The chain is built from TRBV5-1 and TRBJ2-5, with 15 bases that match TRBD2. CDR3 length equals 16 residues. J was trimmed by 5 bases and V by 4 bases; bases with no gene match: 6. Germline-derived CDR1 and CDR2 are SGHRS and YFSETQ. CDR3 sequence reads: CASSAGLAGGGETQYF. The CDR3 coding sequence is TGCGCCAGCAGCGCCGGACTAGCGGGAGGGGGTGAGACCCAGTACTTC.

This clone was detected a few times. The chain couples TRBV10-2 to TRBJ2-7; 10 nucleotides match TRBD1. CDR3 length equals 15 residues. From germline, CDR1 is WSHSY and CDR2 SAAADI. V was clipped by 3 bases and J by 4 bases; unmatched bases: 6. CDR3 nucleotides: TGCGCCAGCAGTGACATGGGACAGGGGAGGTACGAGCAGTACTTC. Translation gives CASSDMGQGRYEQYF.

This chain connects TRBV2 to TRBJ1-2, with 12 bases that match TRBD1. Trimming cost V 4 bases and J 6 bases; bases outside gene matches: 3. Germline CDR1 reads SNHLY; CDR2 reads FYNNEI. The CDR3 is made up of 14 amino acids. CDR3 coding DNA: TGTGCCAGCAGTGGGGGGACAGGGGGCCATGGCTACACCTTC. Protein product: CASSGGTGGHGYTF.

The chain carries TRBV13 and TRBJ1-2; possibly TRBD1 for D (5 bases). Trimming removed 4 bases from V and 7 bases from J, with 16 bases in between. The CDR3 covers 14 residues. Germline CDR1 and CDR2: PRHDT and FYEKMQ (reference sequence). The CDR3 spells CASSWPGQVGGYTF. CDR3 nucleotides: TGTGCCAGCAGCTGGCCCGGACAAGTTGGTGGCTACACCTTC.

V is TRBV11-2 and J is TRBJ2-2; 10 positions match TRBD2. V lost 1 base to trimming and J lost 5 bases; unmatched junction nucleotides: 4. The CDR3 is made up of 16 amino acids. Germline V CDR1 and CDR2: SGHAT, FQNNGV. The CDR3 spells CASSLVLAGWTGELFF. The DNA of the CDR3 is TGTGCCAGCAGCTTAGTACTAGCGGGATGGACCGGGGAGCTGTTTTTT.